These 20 T cell receptor beta chains originate from one sample sequenced in a study of Graves' ophthalmopathy and Graves' hyperthyroidism. CDR3 regions of TCR beta were amplified from RNA transcripts. First-round RT-PCR with HTBI primers preceded a second-round multiplex PCR. One entry per CDR3 protein results from TCRdb running MiXCR on the multiplex PCR reads. The sample consists of roughly 410,000 distinct CDR3 sequences, about 16% of them appearing once. Sequencing was carried out using peripheral blood. These receptors came from a woman younger than 35 with stable Graves' hyperthyroidism.

This chain connects TRBV25-1 to TRBJ2-5, with TRBD2 matching 8 bases. After removal of 4 bases from V and 5 bases from J, the junction contained 12 bases not matched to a gene. Per the germline V gene, CDR1 is MGHDK and CDR2 is SYGVNS. The CDR3 is 16 residues long. CDR3 DNA: TGTGCCAGCAGTGTCCAATCCGGCGGGGGGCGTGAGACCCAGTACTTC. This gives the protein CASSVQSGGGRETQYF.

This clonotype has a count of ten or more. The V gene is TRBV20-1, the J gene TRBJ1-1; possibly TRBD1 for D (6 bases). The V gene lost 1 base and the J gene lost 1 base, with 13 bases spanning the gap. The CDR3 totals 15 residues. In germline, CDR1 is DFQATT, CDR2 SNEGSKA (reference sequence). CDR3 in DNA: TGCAGTGCTAGAGGGTTTCCGGGACAGAACACTGAAGCTTTCTTT. It encodes CSARGFPGQNTEAFF.

V gene TRBV6-2 or TRBV6-3 combines with J gene TRBJ2-7, with TRBD1 matching 9 bases. CDR3 length equals 14 residues. The germline gives CDR1 MNHEY, CDR2 SVGEGT. V was clipped by 6 bases and J by 5 bases; unmatched bases: 8. CDR3 in DNA: TGTGCCAGCAGCTGGGGACAGGGACCGGACGAGCAGTACTTC. This sequence encodes CASSWGQGPDEQYF.

Comments on this clonotype: An end of the junction differs from the germline gene, which may be a read error. This chain connects TRBV2 to TRBJ2-7; the D is unclear. CDR1 is SNHLY, CDR2 FYNNEI, per germline. The CDR3 runs 12 residues. The CDR3 is CASKGSPYGQYF. DNA of the CDR3: TGTGCCAGCAAGGGCAGCCCCTACGGGCAGTACTTC.

This clonotype was counted ten times or more. The chain combines TRBV6-1 with TRBJ1-1, with 10 bases aligning to TRBD1. The CDR3 extends over 13 amino acids. The V gene end was trimmed by 7 bases and the J gene end by 6 bases; junction bases not matched to a gene: 5. Germline CDR1 reads MNHNS; CDR2 reads SASEGT. CDR3 DNA sequence: TGTGCCAGCACTCGACAGGGGGCCTCTGAAGCTTTCTTT. Its translation: CASTRQGASEAFF.

The chain recombines TRBV7-9 with TRBJ1-1; 7 nucleotides match TRBD1. Germline lookup yields CDR1 SEHNR and CDR2 FQNEAQ (reference sequence). The CDR3 totals 14 residues. Trimming at V came to 5 bases and at J to 7 bases, leaving 10 bases not matched to a gene. The DNA of the CDR3 is TGTGCCAGCAGCCCACAGACAGGGACGGGTGAAGCTTTCTTT. Translating it yields CASSPQTGTGEAFF.

At least ten counts were recorded for this clonotype. The chain joins TRBV7-3 to TRBJ2-4; perhaps TRBD2 as D (7 bases). This CDR3 region has 13 residues. The V end was cut by 5 bases, the J end by 8 bases, with 13 bases between. Per germline, CDR1 SGHTA and CDR2 FQGTGA. This CDR3 reads CASSPGGGHIQYF. The CDR3 region has the DNA TGTGCCAGCAGCCCGGGGGGCGGGCACATTCAGTACTTC.

This clonotype was seen a few times. The V and J genes are TRBV12-3 or TRBV12-4 and TRBJ2-3, with 8 bases matching TRBD2. The CDR3 length is 15 residues. Trimming removed 1 base from V and 4 bases from J; junction bases left unmatched: 4. The DNA for the CDR3 is TGTGCCAGCAGTTTAGTTAGCGGGGCTTCAGATACGCAGTATTTT. Amino acid sequence: CASSLVSGASDTQYF.

This chain uses TRBV12-3 or TRBV12-4 with TRBJ2-7; D not certain. The CDR3 is 14 residues long. Trimming pared 6 bases from V and 1 base from J, leaving 13 bases between. CDR3 bases: TGTGCCAGCAGACCCTCTGACGGATCCTACGAGCAGTACTTC. Translation: CASRPSDGSYEQYF.

This clonotype was detected ten times or more. The chain employs TRBV11-2 and TRBJ1-6, with D hard to call. Germline-derived CDR1 and CDR2 are SGHAT and FQNNGV. The CDR3 extends over 13 amino acids. V shed 1 base and J shed 14 bases, with 12 bases lying between them. In DNA, the CDR3 is TGTGCCAGCAGCTTAGGTCCCTCCCCTTCCCTCCACTTT. Translating gives CASSLGPSPSLHF.

Many counts were recorded for this clonotype. The rearrangement links TRBV9 to TRBJ1-2; a possible D gene is TRBD1 (5 bases). Trimming cost V 0 bases and J 6 bases, with 9 bases left between them. Germline-derived CDR1 and CDR2 are SGDLS and YYNGEE. This CDR3 has 13 residues. This chain's CDR3 is CASSVAGLNGYTF. CDR3 DNA: TGTGCCAGCAGCGTAGCGGGGCTTAATGGCTACACCTTC.

This clonotype showed up many times. The V gene is TRBV11-2, the J gene TRBJ1-6; D may be TRBD1 (6 bases). In germline, CDR1 is SGHAT, CDR2 FQNNGV. The CDR3 runs to 19 residues. Between the trimmed V and J ends, which lost 2 bases and 9 bases, there was a span of 26 bases. The CDR3 is CASSLFGLTSTTRGSPLHF. CDR3 DNA: TGTGCCAGCAGCTTATTCGGACTCACCTCAACGACCAGGGGTTCACCCCTCCACTTT.

The chain combines TRBV7-9 with TRBJ2-7, with D possibly matching TRBD2 (5 bases). CDR1 and CDR2 (germline): SEHNR, FQNEAQ (reference sequence). The V end lost 5 bases, the J end lost 6 bases, and 11 bases lay between the germline ends. The CDR3 has 12 amino acids. The CDR3 DNA reads TGTGCCAGCAGCCCCGGGGTGAGCGAGCAGTACTTC. This sequence encodes CASSPGVSEQYF.

The table lists this clonotype with many counts. The chain has TRBV19 and TRBJ2-7; possibly TRBD1 for D (6 bases). Germline-derived CDR1 and CDR2 are LNHDA and SQIVND (reference sequence). V lost 3 bases and J 3 bases, leaving 15 bases between the germline ends. This CDR3 is 15 amino acids long. DNA for the CDR3: TGTGCCAGTAGTATTACAGGGACGGACTTCTACGAGCAGTACTTC. It translates to CASSITGTDFYEQYF.

This clonotype was detected many times. V is TRBV7-3 and J is TRBJ2-5, with D uncertain. Per the germline V gene, CDR1 is SGHTA and CDR2 is FQGTGA. V lost 0 bases and J 5 bases, leaving 7 bases between the germline ends. There are 13 residues in the CDR3. This CDR3 is CASSLTYSETQYF. In DNA form, the CDR3 reads TGTGCCAGCAGCTTAACGTACTCCGAGACCCAGTACTTC.

This clonotype showed up just a few times. The gene calls are TRBV7-2 and TRBJ1-2; D is unresolved. Trimming pared 0 bases from V and 2 bases from J, leaving 7 bases between. Germline CDR1 is SGHTA and CDR2 is FQGNSA. CDR3 length equals 14 residues. CDR3 region: CASSLAKGNYGYTF. DNA of the CDR3: TGTGCCAGCAGCTTAGCGAAAGGCAACTATGGCTACACCTTC.

This clonotype has a count of ten or more. The chain links TRBV2 to TRBJ2-7, with 7 bases that match TRBD2. The CDR3 has 13 residues. The V gene end was trimmed by 9 bases and the J gene end by 4 bases; junction bases not matched to a gene: 9. Germline V gene data show CDR1 as SNHLY and CDR2 as FYNNEI. This CDR3 reads CASRRTGRYEQYF. The CDR3 nucleotides read TGTGCCAGTCGGCGGACCGGGAGGTACGAGCAGTACTTC.

This clonotype came up many times. V gene TRBV2 combines with J gene TRBJ1-2; 7 nucleotides match TRBD1. Trimming cost V 6 bases and J 6 bases; bases outside gene matches: 16. Germline V CDR1 and CDR2: SNHLY, FYNNEI. CDR3 length equals 16 residues. CDR3 in DNA: TGTGCCAGCAGACTTTATCCGGGACAGAAGTTAGATGGCTACACCTTC. Amino acids: CASRLYPGQKLDGYTF. Variable domain in full (rest from reference TRBV2 and TRBJ1-2): EPEVTQTPSHQVTQMGQEVILRCVPISNHLYFYWYRQILGQKVEFLVSFYNNEISEKSEIFDDQFSVERPDGSNFTLKIRSTKLEDSAMYFCASRLYPGQKLDGYTFGSGTRLTVV.

This chain links TRBV6-2 or TRBV6-3 with TRBJ2-2; the D is unclear. V was cut by 5 bases and J by 9 bases, with 28 bases left in between. CDR1 MNHEY and CDR2 SVGEGT come from the germline V gene. CDR3 length: 18 residues. This CDR3 is CASSPLFGEILAGWELFF. Here the CDR3 DNA reads TGTGCCAGCAGTCCCCTGTTCGGCGAGATACTTGCTGGCTGGGAGCTGTTTTTT.

At least ten counts were recorded for this clonotype. This sequence joins TRBV12-3 or TRBV12-4 and TRBJ1-2; unclear D gene. Trimming took 6 bases from V and 4 from J, leaving 3 bases between them. The CDR3 consists of 10 residues. Here the CDR3 reads CASSLYGYTF. DNA for the CDR3: TGTGCCAGCAGCCTCTATGGCTACACCTTC.